Included here is one T cell receptor beta chain sequence, with context. Its antigen remains unknown. This sample stems from a study of T cell repertoires in cytomegalovirus infection. One entry per CDR3 protein results from TCRdb running MiXCR on the reads. Of more than 65,000 distinct CDR3 sequences in the sample, approximately 43% were seen once. Germline V gene sequence: CDR1 MNHEY, CDR2 SVGEGT. This CDR3 has 17 amino acids. V lost 5 bases and J lost 3; bases outside the gene matches: 7. The chain uses TRBV6-2 or TRBV6-3 and TRBJ2-1; 13 positions agree with TRBD2. The sequence derives from a human donor in good health (CMV status not recorded). Some clones in this sample may be carry-over from other donors' samples. Sequences were derived from CD8+ T cells from cultured PBMCs, sampled from culture after CMV antigen stimulation. CDR3 protein: CASSRTSGRPLYNEQFF. Here the CDR3 DNA reads TGTGCCAGCAGTCGGACTAGCGGGAGACCCCTCTACAATGAGCAGTTCTTC.